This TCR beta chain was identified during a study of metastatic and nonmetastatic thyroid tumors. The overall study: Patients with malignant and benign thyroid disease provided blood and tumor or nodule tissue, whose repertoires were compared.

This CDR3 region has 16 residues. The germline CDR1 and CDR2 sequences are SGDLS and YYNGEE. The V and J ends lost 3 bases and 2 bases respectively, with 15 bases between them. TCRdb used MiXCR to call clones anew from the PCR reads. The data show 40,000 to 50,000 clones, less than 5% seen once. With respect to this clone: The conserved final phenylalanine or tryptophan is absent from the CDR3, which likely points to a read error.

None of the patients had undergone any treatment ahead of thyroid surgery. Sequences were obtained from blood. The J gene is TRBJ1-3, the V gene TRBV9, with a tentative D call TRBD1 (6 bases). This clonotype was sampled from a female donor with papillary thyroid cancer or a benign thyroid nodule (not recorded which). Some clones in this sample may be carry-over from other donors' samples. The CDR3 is CASSAAQGYPGNTIYL. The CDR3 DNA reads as TGTGCCAGCAGCGCGGCACAGGGCTACCCTGGAAACACCATATATTTA.